This T cell receptor beta chain was captured in a study of cytomegalovirus exposure and HLA in healthy donors. Study results and limitations: Analyzed later, association rates of TCRs varied across HLA loci, with DRB1 most and HLA-C fewest. Cytomegalovirus-associated status was assigned to 150 or so TCR beta chains. An analysis done earlier found most TCR beta V segments productive about 87% or about 30% of the time.

Comments on this clone: Antigen: not known.

The study ran its PCR with 60 Vbeta and 13 Jbeta primers. The protocol was immunoSEQ multiplex PCR, while the TCRdb copy is restricted to in-frame clones and leaves out a portion. The data contain more than 45,000 clones, less than 85% of them singletons. The material sequenced was PBMCs. This receptor was taken from an older woman in good health and CMV-seropositive.

The CDR3 is CASMSGSTGPTDEQFF. Written as DNA, the CDR3 is TGTGCCAGCATGTCGGGCTCGACAGGCCCTACGGATGAGCAGTTCTTC. The chain couples TRBV2 to TRBJ2-1; TRBD1 might be the D (6 bases). This CDR3 is built from 16 residues. Per germline, CDR1 SNHLY and CDR2 FYNNEI. Trimming shortened V by 7 bases and J by 8 bases, and 24 bases separated the two germline ends.